This TCR beta chain appears in the sequencing data of a study of response to subunit inactivated influenza vaccine (dated by TCRdb to 2016 to 2018). About the full investigation: To follow how T cells responded to a trivalent subunit inactivated influenza vaccine, the researchers relied on deep quantitative profiling of the T cell receptor repertoire.

Libraries were made using RT-PCR. The sequencer listed for this sample is Illumina HiSeq 2500. TCRdb trimmed the raw reads at Q25, called clones with MiXCR and kept productive beta chains. When rows share a CDR3 protein, they turn into one entry using the most common DNA and genes. The sample table lists hundreds of thousands of distinct CDR3 sequences, 7.5% to 8.5% of them with a count of one. Approximately 13% of the sample comes from the top ten. Of note for this clonotype: Its target antigen remains unknown. Base quality data are lacking; no much larger clone is found one base away.

Summary of the overall study and its limitations: It was suggested by the authors that each seasonal influenza vaccination may recruit only a limited number of new T cells.

This sample comprised PBMCs from blood, obtained 23 to 25 months after vaccination. This TCR came from a man between 50 and 75 years old who received an inactivated influenza vaccine. Donor details come from another sample of the same person, matched by shared clones.

The nucleotide sequence reads TGCAGTGCTGGGCCCACCGGGGAGCTGTTTTTT. Its protein is CSAGPTGELFF. The sequence joins TRBV20-1 to TRBJ2-2; the D gene assignment is ambiguous. CDR1 and CDR2, looked up from the germline V gene (reference sequence), are DFQATT and SNEGSKA. Trimming at the junction amounts to 5 bases on V and 4 bases on J, and the germline ends lie 5 bases apart. From its cysteine to its phenylalanine, the CDR3 spans 11 amino acids. The entry retains the CDR3 DNA only, 33 bases that are in frame from base 1.